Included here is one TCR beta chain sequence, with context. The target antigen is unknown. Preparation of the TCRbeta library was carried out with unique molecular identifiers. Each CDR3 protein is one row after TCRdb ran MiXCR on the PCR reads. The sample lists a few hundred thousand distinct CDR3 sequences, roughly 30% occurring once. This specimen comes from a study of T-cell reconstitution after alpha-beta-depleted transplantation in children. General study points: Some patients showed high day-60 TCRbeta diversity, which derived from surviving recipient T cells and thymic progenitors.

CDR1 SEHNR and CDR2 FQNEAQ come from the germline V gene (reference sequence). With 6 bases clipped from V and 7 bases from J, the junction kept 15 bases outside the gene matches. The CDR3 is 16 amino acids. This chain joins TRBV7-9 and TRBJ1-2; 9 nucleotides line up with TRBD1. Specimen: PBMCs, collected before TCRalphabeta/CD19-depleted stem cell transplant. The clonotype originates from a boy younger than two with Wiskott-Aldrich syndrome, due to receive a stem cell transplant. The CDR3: CASRAETGQGFPGYTF. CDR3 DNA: TGTGCCAGCAGAGCTGAAACGGGACAGGGATTTCCTGGCTACACCTTC.